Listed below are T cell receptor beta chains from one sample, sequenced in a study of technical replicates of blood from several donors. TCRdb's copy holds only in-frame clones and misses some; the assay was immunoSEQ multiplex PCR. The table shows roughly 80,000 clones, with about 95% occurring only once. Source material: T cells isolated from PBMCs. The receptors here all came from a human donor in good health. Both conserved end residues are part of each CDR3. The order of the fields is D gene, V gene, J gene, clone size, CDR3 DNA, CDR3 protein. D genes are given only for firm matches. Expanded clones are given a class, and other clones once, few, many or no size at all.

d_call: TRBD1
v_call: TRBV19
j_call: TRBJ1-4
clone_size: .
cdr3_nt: TGTGCCAGTAGTCCCCAGGGGGCCCTCACTTCAACTAATGAAAAACTGTTTTTT
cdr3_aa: CASSPQGALTSTNEKLFF

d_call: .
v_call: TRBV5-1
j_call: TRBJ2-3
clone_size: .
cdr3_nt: TGCGCCAGCAGCTTGGGACAGAACACAGATACGCAGTATTTT
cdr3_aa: CASSLGQNTDTQYF

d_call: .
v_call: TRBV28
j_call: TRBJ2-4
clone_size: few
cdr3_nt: TGTGCCAGCAGTTTTAACATGGGGCACATTCAGTACTTC
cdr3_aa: CASSFNMGHIQYF

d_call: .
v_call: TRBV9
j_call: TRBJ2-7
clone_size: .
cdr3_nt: TGTGCCAGCAGCCCCTCTTCGGGAACCTACGAGCAGTACTTC
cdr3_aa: CASSPSSGTYEQYF

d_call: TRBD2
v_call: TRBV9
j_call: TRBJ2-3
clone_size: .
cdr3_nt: TGTGCCAGCAGCCCGTGGCTAGCGGGAGAGGTAGATACGCAGTATTTT
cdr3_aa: CASSPWLAGEVDTQYF

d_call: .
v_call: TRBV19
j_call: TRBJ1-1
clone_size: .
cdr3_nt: TGTGCCAGTACATACACAATGAACACTGAAGCTTTCTTT
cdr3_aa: CASTYTMNTEAFF

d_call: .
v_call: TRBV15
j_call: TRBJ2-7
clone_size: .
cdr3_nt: TGTGCCACCAGCAGAGGGGCGGGCCCCTACGAGCAGTACTTC
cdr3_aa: CATSRGAGPYEQYF

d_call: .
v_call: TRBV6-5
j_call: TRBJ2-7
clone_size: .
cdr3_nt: TGTGCCAGCAGTCGCCGGGGGACGGGGACCTACGAGCAGTACTTC
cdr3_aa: CASSRRGTGTYEQYF

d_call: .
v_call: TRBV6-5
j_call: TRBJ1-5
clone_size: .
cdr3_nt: TGTGCCAGCAGTCGTGGGGCTATGGGTCAGCCCCAGCATTTT
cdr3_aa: CASSRGAMGQPQHF

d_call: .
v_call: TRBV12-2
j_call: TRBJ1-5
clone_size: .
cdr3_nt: TGTGCAAGTCACCGATTACGTATCGCGGGCAATCAGCCCCAGCATTTT
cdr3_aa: CASHRLRIAGNQPQHF

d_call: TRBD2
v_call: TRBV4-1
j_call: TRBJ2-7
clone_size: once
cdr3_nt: TGCGCCAGCAGCCATTTCTCCGGGACTAGGTCCTACGAGCAGTACTTC
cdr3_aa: CASSHFSGTRSYEQYF

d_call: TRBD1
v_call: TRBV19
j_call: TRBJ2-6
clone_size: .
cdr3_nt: TGTGCCAGTAGACTCCCAGGGGGTAAAGCTGGGGCCAACGTCCTGACTTTC
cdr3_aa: CASRLPGGKAGANVLTF

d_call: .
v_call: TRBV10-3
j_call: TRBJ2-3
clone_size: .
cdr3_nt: TGTGCCATCAGTGAGACAAACACAAGGAAGACTAGCACAGATACGCAGTATTTT
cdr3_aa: CAISETNTRKTSTDTQYF

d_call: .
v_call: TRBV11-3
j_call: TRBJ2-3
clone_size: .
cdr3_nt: TGTGCCAGCAGCTTAGGTTGGGCCCGGGATGGGACAGATACGCAGTATTTT
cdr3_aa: CASSLGWARDGTDTQYF

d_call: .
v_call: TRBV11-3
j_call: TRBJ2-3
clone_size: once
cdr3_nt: TGTGCCAGCAGCTTGAGAGACACCGCAGATACGCAGTATTTT
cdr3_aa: CASSLRDTADTQYF

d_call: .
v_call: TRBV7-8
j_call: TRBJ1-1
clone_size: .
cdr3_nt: TGTGCCAGCAGCTTAGTTTCCCCTCAGGGGAACACTGAAGCTTTCTTT
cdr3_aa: CASSLVSPQGNTEAFF

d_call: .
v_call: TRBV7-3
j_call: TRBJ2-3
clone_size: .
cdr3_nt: TGTGCCAGCAGCTTAACCCCAGCAGATACGCAGTATTTT
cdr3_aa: CASSLTPADTQYF

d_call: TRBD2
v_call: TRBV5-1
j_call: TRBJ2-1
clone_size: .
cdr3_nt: TGCGCCAGCAGCCCGGATCCACTCACGCTAGCGGGAGGGTACAATGAGCAGTTCTTC
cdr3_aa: CASSPDPLTLAGGYNEQFF

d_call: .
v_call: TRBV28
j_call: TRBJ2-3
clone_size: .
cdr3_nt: TGTGCCCGCAAGATGAGAGGTACTAGCACAGATACGCAGTATTTT
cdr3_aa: CARKMRGTSTDTQYF

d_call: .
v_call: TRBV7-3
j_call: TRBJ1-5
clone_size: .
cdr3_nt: TGTGCCAGCAGCCTCGACAGGACTCAGCCCCAGCATTTT
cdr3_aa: CASSLDRTQPQHF

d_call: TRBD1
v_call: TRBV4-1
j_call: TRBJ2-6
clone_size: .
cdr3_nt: TGCGCCAGCAGCCAAGAAGGACAGGAGCCTAGTGGGGCCAACGTCCTGACTTTC
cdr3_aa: CASSQEGQEPSGANVLTF

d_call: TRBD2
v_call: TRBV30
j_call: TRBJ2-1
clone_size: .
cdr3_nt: TGTGCCTGCCAGGAGACTAGCGAGTGGAATGAGCAGTTCTTC
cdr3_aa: CACQETSEWNEQFF

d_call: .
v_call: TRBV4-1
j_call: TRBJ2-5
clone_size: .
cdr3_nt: TGCGCCAGCAGCCAAGTAAGGGGTAGAGAGACCCAGTACTTC
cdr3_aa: CASSQVRGRETQYF

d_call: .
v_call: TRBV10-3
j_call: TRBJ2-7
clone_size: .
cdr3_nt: TGTGCCACCGCTCGACAGGACGCGACCTACGAGCAGTACTTC
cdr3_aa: CATARQDATYEQYF

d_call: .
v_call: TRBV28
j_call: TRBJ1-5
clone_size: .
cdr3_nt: TGTGCCAGCACTAGAATGGGGGGGAATGGCAATCAGCCCCAGCATTTT
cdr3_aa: CASTRMGGNGNQPQHF

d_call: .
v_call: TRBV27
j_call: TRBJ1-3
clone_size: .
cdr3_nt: TGTGCCAGCAGTGCGAGGGTCAGCTCTGGAAACACCATATATTTT
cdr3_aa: CASSARVSSGNTIYF

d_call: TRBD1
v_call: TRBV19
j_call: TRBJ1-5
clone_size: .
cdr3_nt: TGTGCCAGTAGAAAAGACAGGGTCGGCAATCAGCCCCAGCATTTT
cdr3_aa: CASRKDRVGNQPQHF

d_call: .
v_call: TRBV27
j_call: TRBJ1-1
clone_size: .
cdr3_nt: TGTGCCAGCAGTGCGGAGGGGCCGAACACTGAAGCTTTCTTT
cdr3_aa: CASSAEGPNTEAFF

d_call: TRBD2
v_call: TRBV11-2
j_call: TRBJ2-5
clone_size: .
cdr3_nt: TGTGCCAGCAGCCCCTTCCTCGGGACTAGCGCTCAAGAGACCCAGTACTTC
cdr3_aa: CASSPFLGTSAQETQYF

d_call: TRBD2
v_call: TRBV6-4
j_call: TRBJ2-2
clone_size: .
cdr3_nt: TGTGCCAGCAGTGACTCTAGCGGGAGCGGGGAGCTGTTTTTT
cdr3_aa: CASSDSSGSGELFF

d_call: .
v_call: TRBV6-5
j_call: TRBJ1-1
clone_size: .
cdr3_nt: TGTGCCAGCAGTTATAAAGTACCCCCCCCGGGTGAGGCTTTCTTT
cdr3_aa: CASSYKVPPPGEAFF

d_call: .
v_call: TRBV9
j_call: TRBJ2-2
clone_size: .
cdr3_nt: TGTGCCAGCAGCTCAGGGACCGGGGAGCTGTTTTTT
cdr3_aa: CASSSGTGELFF

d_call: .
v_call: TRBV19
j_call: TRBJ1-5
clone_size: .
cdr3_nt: TGTGCCAGTAGTCTAAAGAGCAATCAGCCCCAGCATTTT
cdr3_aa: CASSLKSNQPQHF

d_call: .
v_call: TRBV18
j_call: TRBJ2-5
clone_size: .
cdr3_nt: TGTGCCAGCTCACCACGGCCTGCAGCGCCCCAAGAGACCCAGTACTTC
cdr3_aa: CASSPRPAAPQETQYF

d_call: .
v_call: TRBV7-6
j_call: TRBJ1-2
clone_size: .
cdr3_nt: TGTGCCAGCAGCTTAGTTGTGGGGAGCGAAGGCTACACCTTC
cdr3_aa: CASSLVVGSEGYTF

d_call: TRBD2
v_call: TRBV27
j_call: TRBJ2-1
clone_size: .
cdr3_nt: TGTGCCAGCAGTTGGACTAGTCGGAATGAGCAGTTCTTC
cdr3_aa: CASSWTSRNEQFF

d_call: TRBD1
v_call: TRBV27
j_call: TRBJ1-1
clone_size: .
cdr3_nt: TGTGCCAGCAGTACAAGACAGGGGCGAACTTTCTTT
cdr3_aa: CASSTRQGRTFF

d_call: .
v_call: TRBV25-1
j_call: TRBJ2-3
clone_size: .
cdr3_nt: TGTGCCAGCAGTGAAACTGCTAGCGCTGACACAGATACGCAGTATTTT
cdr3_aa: CASSETASADTDTQYF

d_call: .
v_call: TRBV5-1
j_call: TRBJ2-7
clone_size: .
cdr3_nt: TGCGCCAGCAGGTACAGTACCCTCTACTCCCAGTACTTC
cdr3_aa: CASRYSTLYSQYF

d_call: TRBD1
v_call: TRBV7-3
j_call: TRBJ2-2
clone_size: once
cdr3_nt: TGTGCCAGCAGTCAGACAGGGCCTGACGCCGGGGAGCTGTTTTTT
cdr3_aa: CASSQTGPDAGELFF

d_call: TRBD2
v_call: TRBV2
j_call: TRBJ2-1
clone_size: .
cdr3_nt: TGTGCTATTAGCGGGGTGAGATACAATGAGCAGTTCTTC
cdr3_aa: CAISGVRYNEQFF

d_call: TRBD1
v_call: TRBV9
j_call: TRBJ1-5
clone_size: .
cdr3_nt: TGTGCCAGCAGCGGCGGGACAGGGGGGTATCAGCCCCAGCATTTT
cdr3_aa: CASSGGTGGYQPQHF

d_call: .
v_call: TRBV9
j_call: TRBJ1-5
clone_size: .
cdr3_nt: TGTGCCAGCAGCCCCATGGGGGGGATCCAGGAGCCCCAGCATTTT
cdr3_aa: CASSPMGGIQEPQHF

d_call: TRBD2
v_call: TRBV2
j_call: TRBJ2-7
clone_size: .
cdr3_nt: TGTGCCAGCAGGGGACTAGCGGGGGGCTTAGAGCAGTACTTC
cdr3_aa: CASRGLAGGLEQYF

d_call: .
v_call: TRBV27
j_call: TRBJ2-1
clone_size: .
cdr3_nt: TGTGCCAGCAGTTTTGCAGGGTTGAATGAGCAGTTCTTC
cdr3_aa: CASSFAGLNEQFF

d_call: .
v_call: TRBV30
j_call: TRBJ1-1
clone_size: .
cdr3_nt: TGTGCCTGGAGTCCCACTTTGGTCGGCACTGAAGCTTTCTTT
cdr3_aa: CAWSPTLVGTEAFF

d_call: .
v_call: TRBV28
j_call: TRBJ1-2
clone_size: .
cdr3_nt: TGTGCCAGCAGTTTATTTTCAGGGAACTATGGCTACACCTTC
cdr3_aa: CASSLFSGNYGYTF

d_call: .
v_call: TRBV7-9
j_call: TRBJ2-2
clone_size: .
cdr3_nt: TGTGCCAGCAGCTTCCCTCAGGGCGTGACTCAGGAGCTGTTTTTT
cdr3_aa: CASSFPQGVTQELFF

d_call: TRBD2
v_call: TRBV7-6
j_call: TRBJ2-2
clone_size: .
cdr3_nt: TGTGCCAGCAGCTTAACTTGGAGGGAGGGCCGAACCGGGGAGCTGTTTTTT
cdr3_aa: CASSLTWREGRTGELFF

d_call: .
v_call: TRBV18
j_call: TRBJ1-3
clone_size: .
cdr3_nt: TGTGCCAGCTCACCCTCGCACAGGATCCTTTTCTCTGGAAACACCATATATTTT
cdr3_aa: CASSPSHRILFSGNTIYF

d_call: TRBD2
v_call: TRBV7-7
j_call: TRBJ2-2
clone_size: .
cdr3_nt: TGTGCCAGCAGCTTAGCCGGGACTAGCCAAGACTTGTTTTTT
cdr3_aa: CASSLAGTSQDLFF

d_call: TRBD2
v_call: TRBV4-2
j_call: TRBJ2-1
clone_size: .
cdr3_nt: TGTGCCAGCAGCCAAGACGACATAGCGGGAGAGGGCAATGAGCAGTTCTTC
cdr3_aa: CASSQDDIAGEGNEQFF